The 30 T cell receptor beta chains in this list originate from one sample, sequenced in a study of blood T cell repertoires in COVID-19. Measured with immunoSEQ multiplex PCR; TCRdb has only the in-frame clones, and not every one. The sample carries some 180,000 clones, 90% recorded once. Sequencing input: peripheral blood. The receptors stem from a man between 50 and 59 years old with acute or convalescent COVID-19.

CDR3 DNA: TGTGCCAGCAGTTTTAACCTCCAGGTGGGCAATCAGCCCCAGCATTTT. Protein sequence: CASSFNLQVGNQPQHF. The chain recombines TRBV28 with TRBJ1-5; D remains unclear. The CDR3 spans 16 residues. Trimming took off 3 bases at V and 2 bases at J, with 14 bases between the two ends. CDR1 and CDR2 from the germline V gene are MDHEN and SYDVKM.

This clone was observed a single time. The V call is TRBV19, the J call TRBJ1-4, with D perhaps TRBD1 (5 bases). The V end lost 3 bases, the J end lost 7 bases, and 12 bases lay between the germline ends. The CDR3 covers 14 residues. Germline V gene data show CDR1 as LNHDA and CDR2 as SQIVND (reference sequence). The DNA of the CDR3 is TGTGCCAGTAGTATGATACAGCAGGGTGAAAAACTGTTTTTT. Translated: CASSMIQQGEKLFF.

This chain connects TRBV16 to TRBJ1-5, with TRBD1 matching over 7 bases. With 2 bases clipped from V and 3 bases from J, the junction kept 4 bases outside the gene matches. The CDR3 has 15 amino acids. The germline V gene encodes CDR1 KGHSY and CDR2 FQNENV. This CDR3 is CASSQVDRTNQPQHF. Here the CDR3 DNA reads TGTGCCAGCAGCCAAGTGGACAGGACCAATCAGCCCCAGCATTTT.

This clone was seen a handful of times. The gene calls are TRBV7-2 and TRBJ1-3; D gene uncertain. The germline V gene has CDR1 SGHTA and CDR2 FQGNSA. Trimming removed 5 bases from V and 9 bases from J, with 20 bases in between. CDR3 length equals 15 residues. CDR3 sequence (DNA): TGTGCCAGCAGCGAGCGGTCAATGGGAACCGGCACCATATATTTT. It is translated as CASSERSMGTGTIYF.

V usage is TRBV5-8 and J usage is TRBJ2-7; weak D call: TRBD1 (5 bases). The CDR3 covers 14 residues. Germline V gene data show CDR1 as SGHTS and CDR2 as YDEGEE. The germline V and J ends were trimmed by 6 bases and 3 bases, with 16 bases remaining between them. CDR3 residues: CASTPGAGFYEQYF. CDR3 DNA: TGTGCCAGCACCCCTGGGGCAGGGTTCTACGAGCAGTACTTC.

The V and J genes are TRBV6-5 and TRBJ1-6, with 9 bases that match TRBD1. V lost 6 bases, J lost 9 bases, and 9 bases stayed unmatched. The CDR3 covers 15 residues. From germline, CDR1 is MNHEY and CDR2 SVGAGI. The CDR3 DNA sequence: TGTGCCAGCAGGGGACAGGGTCTGTTTGGTTCACCCCTCCACTTT. It specifies CASRGQGLFGSPLHF.

CDR3 loop: CASSLTPGSYQSDTQYF. The CDR3 nucleotides read TGTGCCAGCAGCTTAACCCCGGGTAGCTATCAGTCCGATACGCAGTATTTT. The chain combines TRBV7-3 with TRBJ2-3; D ambiguous. CDR3 length: 17 residues. The V end was cut by 0 bases, the J end by 6 bases, with 19 bases between. Germline CDR1 and CDR2: SGHTA and FQGTGA.

J is TRBJ1-2 and V is TRBV9, with 10 bases matching TRBD1. J was trimmed by 7 bases and V by 4 bases; bases with no gene match: 10. Germline CDR1 and CDR2: SGDLS and YYNGEE. The CDR3 length is 15 residues. The CDR3 DNA is TGTGCCAGCAGCAAACGCCGGGACAGGGGTTTTGGCTACACCTTC. Translating gives CASSKRRDRGFGYTF.

V usage is TRBV13 and J usage is TRBJ2-1; TRBD1 matches at 11 bases. V shed 4 bases, J shed 4 bases, and the junction held 9 bases outside the gene matches. The CDR3 spans 17 residues. Germline V gene sequence: CDR1 PRHDT, CDR2 FYEKMQ (reference sequence). This chain's CDR3 is CASSYSDGQGAYNEQFF. CDR3 sequence (DNA): TGTGCCAGCAGCTACAGTGATGGACAGGGGGCGTACAATGAGCAGTTCTTC.

V is TRBV28 and J is TRBJ1-4; the D is unclear. Trimming took 1 base from V and 4 from J, leaving 10 bases between them. CDR3 length: 15 amino acids. The V gene's germline CDR1 is MDHEN and CDR2 SYDVKM. As DNA, the CDR3 is TGTGCCAGCAGTTTATCGCAGACTTTTAATGAAAAACTGTTTTTT. Translation gives CASSLSQTFNEKLFF.

The J gene is TRBJ1-5, the V gene TRBV6-5; D unresolved. Deletions cut 5 bases from V and 0 bases from J, with 11 bases between. The CDR3 is made up of 15 amino acids. Germline assignment: CDR1 MNHEY and CDR2 SVGAGI. The CDR3 here is CASSLMGNSNQPQHF. CDR3 coding DNA: TGTGCCAGCAGTCTAATGGGCAATAGCAATCAGCCCCAGCATTTT.

J is TRBJ2-4 and V is TRBV6-6; 8 nucleotides align to TRBD1. V lost 2 bases and J lost 5; bases outside the gene matches: 5. The CDR3 spans 15 residues. The germline CDR1 and CDR2 sequences are MNHNY and SVGAGI (reference sequence). The CDR3 sequence: CASSYGGQAENIQYF. The CDR3, as DNA: TGTGCCAGCAGTTACGGGGGACAGGCAGAAAACATTCAGTACTTC.

The chain combines TRBV5-1 with TRBJ2-2; 9 bases match TRBD2. Germline CDR1 and CDR2: SGHRS and YFSETQ. The J segment lost 5 bases and the V segment lost 5 bases, leaving 7 bases of the junction unmatched. CDR3 length: 15 amino acids. The CDR3 nucleotides read TGCGCCAGCAGGTTAGCGGGGGACGAAACCGGGGAGCTGTTTTTT. Encoded protein: CASRLAGDETGELFF.

The rearrangement uses TRBV4-1 and TRBJ2-2, with a possible D match to TRBD2 (6 bases). The germline V gene encodes CDR1 MGHRA and CDR2 YSYEKL. The CDR3 extends over 17 amino acids. V gave up 6 bases and J gave up 6 bases, with 23 bases separating them. The CDR3 is CASSLSEGGAGSGELFF. The CDR3 nucleotides are TGCGCCAGCAGTCTTTCGGAGGGCGGGGCAGGCTCCGGGGAGCTGTTTTTT.

V is TRBV18 and J is TRBJ1-6, with a tentative D call TRBD1 (5 bases). Germline-derived CDR1 and CDR2 are KGHSH and LQKENI. This CDR3 is built from 14 residues. The V end lost 6 bases, the J end lost 9 bases, and 15 bases lay between the germline ends. The CDR3: CASSRSEGSSPLHF. The DNA for the CDR3 is TGTGCCAGCTCCCGGTCGGAGGGGAGTTCACCCCTCCACTTT. The full variable domain, rest sourced from reference TRBV18 and TRBJ1-6, is NAGVMQNPRHLVRRRGQEARLRCSPMKGHSHVYWYRQLPEEGLKFMVYLQKENIIDESGMPKERFSAEFPKEGPSILRIQQVVRGDSAAYFCASSRSEGSSPLHFGNGTRLTVT.

This clone came up a few times. This chain links TRBV7-2 with TRBJ2-5; 10 bases are shared with TRBD1. The CDR3 has 17 amino acids. V was clipped by 5 bases and J by 7 bases; unmatched bases: 16. Germline V CDR1 and CDR2: SGHTA, FQGNSA. CDR3 sequence reads: CASSPRRGQGQSGTQYF. CDR3 nucleotides: TGTGCCAGCAGCCCGAGGAGGGGACAGGGGCAGTCGGGGACCCAGTACTTC.

The gene calls are TRBV28 and TRBJ1-6; the match to TRBD1 covers 7 bases. This CDR3 has 15 residues. Looked up from germline, CDR1 is MDHEN and CDR2 is SYDVKM. V trimming: 6 bases; J trimming: 10 bases; junction bases outside the gene matches: 12. The CDR3 DNA reads as TGTGCCAGCAGCCCATACAGGGGTTCTGGGTCACCCCTCCACTTT. Its translation is CASSPYRGSGSPLHF.

The CDR3, as DNA: TGTGCCAGCAGCGTATTGGCGTTCGGGGGATTGGGGACTGAAGCTTTCTTT. Translating gives CASSVLAFGGLGTEAFF. This chain joins TRBV9 and TRBJ1-1; D may be TRBD1 (5 bases). The CDR3 has 17 amino acids. Trimming cost V 1 base and J 5 bases, with 21 bases left between them. Germline CDR1 is SGDLS and CDR2 is YYNGEE.

V and J are TRBV7-2 and TRBJ2-1; the match to TRBD2 covers 7 bases. The CDR3 spans 15 residues. Germline V CDR1 and CDR2: SGHTA, FQGNSA. The V gene end was trimmed by 5 bases and the J gene end by 7 bases; junction bases not matched to a gene: 11. The CDR3 DNA follows: TGTGCCAGCAGCCGGCGGGATGGGGGGGTAAATGAGCAGTTCTTC. Its protein product is CASSRRDGGVNEQFF.

This chain joins TRBV5-4 and TRBJ2-2; tentatively, D is TRBD1 (5 bases). CDR3 size: 14 residues. V was shortened by 7 bases and J by 3 bases, with 13 bases between the two germline ends. CDR1 and CDR2 (germline): SGHNT, YYREEE (reference sequence). CDR3 loop: CASSRIGDTGELFF. In nucleotides, the CDR3 is TGTGCCAGCTCAAGAATAGGGGACACCGGGGAGCTGTTTTTT. Full variable domain (rest looked up from reference TRBV5-4 and TRBJ2-2): ETGVTQSPTHLIKTRGQQVTLRCSSQSGHNTVSWYQQALGQGPQFIFQYYREEENGRGNFPPRFSGLQFPNYSSELNVNALELDDSALYLCASSRIGDTGELFFGEGSRLTVL.

The chain recombines TRBV27 with TRBJ1-6; 9 bases fit TRBD1. The CDR3 sequence is 16 residues long. Looked up from germline, CDR1 is MNHEY and CDR2 is SMNVEV (reference sequence). The V segment lost 2 bases and the J segment 5 bases; nucleotides outside the gene matches: 4. DNA of the CDR3: TGTGCCAGCAGTTTACGGGGACAGGGCGATAATTCACCCCTCCACTTT. Protein sequence: CASSLRGQGDNSPLHF.

The V and J genes are TRBV6-6 and TRBJ2-7, with 8 bases identical to TRBD2. Germline CDR1 MNHNY, CDR2 SVGAGI (reference sequence). The CDR3 length is 15 residues. V gave up 4 bases and J gave up 3 bases; unmatched junction bases: 8. The CDR3 is CASSSTRGGIYEQYF. In DNA form, the CDR3 reads TGTGCCAGCAGTTCAACTCGGGGGGGCATCTACGAGCAGTACTTC.

This rearrangement joins TRBV9 to TRBJ2-2; TRBD1 is a possible D gene (5 bases). CDR1 is SGDLS and CDR2 is YYNGEE in the germline V gene. The CDR3 consists of 16 residues. Trimming cost V 4 bases and J 2 bases, with 15 bases left between them. As DNA, the CDR3 is TGTGCCAGCAGCACCCGACAGTTGACCAACACCGGGGAGCTGTTTTTT. Encoded protein: CASSTRQLTNTGELFF.

V gene TRBV5-1 combines with J gene TRBJ2-1; TRBD2 is a possible D gene (6 bases). Germline values: CDR1 SGHRS, CDR2 YFSETQ. The CDR3 consists of 16 residues. V lost 0 bases, J lost 4 bases, and 14 bases lay in between. The CDR3 sequence is CASSLGRARIYNEQFF. The CDR3 bases are TGCGCCAGCAGCTTGGGGAGGGCTAGGATTTACAATGAGCAGTTCTTC.

The J gene is TRBJ1-1, the V gene TRBV5-1, with 7 bases that match TRBD1. CDR3 length: 15 amino acids. After removal of 3 bases from V and 2 bases from J, the junction contained 7 bases not matched to a gene. Germline values: CDR1 SGHRS, CDR2 YFSETQ. CDR3 loop: CASSSGQRSNTEAFF. DNA for the CDR3: TGCGCCAGCAGCTCGGGACAGCGGTCCAACACTGAAGCTTTCTTT.

A remark on this clone: Compared with germline, one end of the junction differs, possibly owing to a read error. The rearrangement joins TRBV9 to TRBJ2-7; D is unclear. The CDR3 sequence is 8 residues long. Germline CDR1 reads SGDLS; CDR2 reads YYNGEE. The CDR3 DNA reads as TGTGCCAGCAGTTCGTATGTCTTC. Its protein product is CASSSYVF.

The chain links TRBV5-1 to TRBJ1-4; 8 bases agree with TRBD1. This CDR3 is 13 amino acids long. V dropped 6 bases and J dropped 10; count of bases not matched to a gene: 8. The germline CDR1 and CDR2 sequences are SGHRS and YFSETQ. The chain's CDR3 is CASTGQGFGKLFF. CDR3 bases: TGCGCCAGCACTGGACAGGGCTTTGGAAAACTGTTTTTT.

The chain carries TRBV9 and TRBJ1-1; tentatively, D is TRBD1 (6 bases). CDR3 length: 16 residues. Germline V gene sequence: CDR1 SGDLS, CDR2 YYNGEE. V lost 0 bases to trimming and J lost 0 bases, with 12 bases between them. The CDR3 spells CASSVAPQGMNTEAFF. In DNA, the CDR3 is TGTGCCAGCAGCGTAGCCCCGCAGGGGATGAACACTGAAGCTTTCTTT.

This rearrangement joins TRBV30 to TRBJ2-2; 10 bases are a match to TRBD1. V shed 4 bases and J 6 bases; nucleotides not matched to a gene: 5. CDR1 GTSNPN and CDR2 SVGIG come from the germline V gene (reference sequence). The CDR3 is 14 residues long. The CDR3 DNA sequence: TGTGCCTGGATGAGGACAGGGGGATCCGGGGAGCTGTTTTTT. It specifies CAWMRTGGSGELFF. The variable domain in full, completed from reference TRBV30 and TRBJ2-2, reads SQTIHQWPATLVQPVGSPLSLECTVEGTSNPNLYWYRQAAGRGLQLLFYSVGIGQISSEVPQNLSASRPQDRQFILSSKKLLLSDSGFYLCAWMRTGGSGELFFGEGSRLTVL.

This chain links TRBV24-1 with TRBJ1-2; D is possibly TRBD1 (5 bases). CDR1 is KGHDR and CDR2 is SFDVKD in the germline V gene. The CDR3 has 17 amino acids. Trimming cost V 3 bases and J 8 bases, with 24 bases left between them. The CDR3 sequence: CATSDPHSDTDPQGYTF. The CDR3 nucleotides are TGTGCCACCAGTGATCCGCACTCGGACACGGACCCTCAAGGCTACACCTTC.